The 30 T cell receptor beta chains listed next were all sequenced from one sample in a study of CD8 T cells in ankylosing spondylitis. Study results and caveats: Seemingly distinctive of ankylosing spondylitis blood was a TCR beta motif formed by eight highly homologous variants.

No antigen is known for these receptors. One entry per CDR3 protein results from TCRdb running MiXCR on the 5' RACE reads. The repertoire includes about 700,000 distinct CDR3 sequences, 15% to 20% of them detected once, and 15% to 20% sits in the top ten. The sample comprised blood, either unsorted or a sorted T cell fraction (not recorded which). These receptors originate from a male donor with ankylosing spondylitis.

This clonotype has a handful of counts. This sequence joins TRBV6-2 or TRBV6-3 and TRBJ2-7; 9 bases match TRBD2. Germline loops: CDR1 MNHEY, CDR2 SVGEGT. The ends lost 4 bases at V and 10 bases at J; junction bases unmatched: 8. The CDR3 totals 13 residues. The CDR3 here is CASSLAGAVAQYF. In DNA, the CDR3 is TGTGCCAGCAGTTTAGCGGGAGCCGTGGCTCAGTACTTC.

V is TRBV7-9 and J is TRBJ1-2; D is undetermined. The germline V gene encodes CDR1 SEHNR and CDR2 FQNEAQ (reference sequence). V gave up 3 bases and J gave up 4 bases, with 12 bases separating them. This CDR3 comprises 14 residues. The CDR3 spells CASSLTLSSYGYTF. The CDR3 region has the DNA TGTGCCAGCAGCTTGACCCTTAGCTCCTATGGCTACACCTTC.

The V gene is TRBV5-1, the J gene TRBJ2-3; TRBD2 agrees at 10 bases. The V and J ends lost 1 base and 2 bases, in that order; junction bases with no gene match: 4. Germline V gene data show CDR1 as SGHRS and CDR2 as YFSETQ. CDR3 length equals 16 residues. Here the CDR3 reads CASSLPSGGDTDTQYF. CDR3 coding DNA: TGCGCCAGCAGCTTGCCCAGCGGGGGGGACACAGATACGCAGTATTTT.

The genes are TRBV6-1 and TRBJ2-3, with 11 bases that match TRBD1. The CDR3 runs to 14 residues. V trimming: 3 bases; J trimming: 4 bases; junction bases outside the gene matches: 0. CDR1 and CDR2 (germline): MNHNS, SASEGT. Written as DNA, the CDR3 is TGTGCCAGCAGTGAGGGACAGGGGGCAGATACGCAGTATTTT. It specifies CASSEGQGADTQYF.

This clonotype appeared a single time. The chain employs TRBV5-1 and TRBJ2-3; possibly TRBD1 or TRBD2 for D (5 bases each). The germline V gene encodes CDR1 SGHRS and CDR2 YFSETQ. CDR3 size: 12 residues. Trimming shortened V by 7 bases and J by 5 bases, and 11 bases separated the two germline ends. The DNA of the CDR3 is TGCGCCAGCCGAGAGGGGCTAGATACGCAGTATTTT. It encodes CASREGLDTQYF.

This clonotype was observed a handful of times. V and J are TRBV10-3 and TRBJ1-1; D is possibly TRBD1 (5 bases). CDR1 ENHRY and CDR2 SYGVKD come from the germline V gene. This CDR3 is 13 amino acids long. V was clipped by 10 bases and J by 4 bases, with 16 bases between them. The CDR3 bases are TGTGCCACGCAAGCGGGCGGGGGCACTGAAGCTTTCTTT. Its translation: CATQAGGGTEAFF.

The genes are TRBV12-3 or TRBV12-4 and TRBJ2-1, with no clear D. The CDR3 runs 15 residues. V was trimmed by 6 bases and J by 3 bases, leaving 15 bases between them. The CDR3 nucleotides read TGTGCCAGCAGCACGACGGAGAACAGCTACAATGAGCAGTTCTTC. It is translated as CASSTTENSYNEQFF.

This clonotype came up a few times. The gene calls are TRBV12-3 or TRBV12-4 and TRBJ2-3; tentatively, D is TRBD1 or TRBD2 (5 bases each). The CDR3 has 13 amino acids. Trimming took 11 bases from V and 5 from J, leaving 17 bases between them. DNA for the CDR3: TGTGCCGCCGGGGCCCGGCTGGGAGATACGCAGTATTTT. Its protein is CAAGARLGDTQYF.

The chain employs TRBV4-1 and TRBJ2-3; TRBD2 matches at 9 bases. CDR3 size: 16 residues. CDR1 is MGHRA and CDR2 is YSYEKL in the germline V gene. V lost 4 bases to trimming and J lost 4 bases; unmatched junction nucleotides: 9. CDR3 protein: CASSRRVAGASDTQYF. The CDR3 DNA reads TGCGCCAGCAGCCGCCGGGTAGCGGGAGCGTCAGATACGCAGTATTTT.

The J gene is TRBJ2-5, the V gene TRBV5-1; D remains ambiguous. The CDR3 runs to 15 residues. Germline CDR1 is SGHRS and CDR2 is YFSETQ. V was trimmed by 0 bases and J by 4 bases, leaving 13 bases between them. CDR3 bases: TGCGCCAGCAGCTTGGCCAAAGGTAACCGAGAGACCCAGTACTTC. This sequence encodes CASSLAKGNRETQYF.

V and J are TRBV29-1 and TRBJ1-1, with D tentatively TRBD1 (6 bases). This CDR3 contains 13 residues. V lost 3 bases, J lost 1 base, and 9 bases lay in between. The germline V gene has CDR1 SQVTM and CDR2 ANQGSEA. The CDR3 reads CSVDRGRNTEAFF. The CDR3 DNA reads TGCAGCGTTGACCGGGGGCGGAACACTGAAGCTTTCTTT.

In this sample, this clonotype turned up many times. The V call is TRBV5-1, the J call TRBJ1-3, with D possibly TRBD1 on 5 matching bases. The V end was cut by 0 bases, the J end by 0 bases, with 7 bases between. Per germline, CDR1 SGHRS and CDR2 YFSETQ. The CDR3 extends over 15 amino acids. Written as DNA, the CDR3 is TGCGCCAGCAGCTTGGTGGGGGACTCTGGAAACACCATATATTTT. This codes for CASSLVGDSGNTIYF.

CDR3 in amino acids: CASSLVPGQLSEQYF. Written as DNA, the CDR3 is TGCGCCAGCAGCTTGGTTCCGGGACAGTTGAGCGAGCAGTACTTC. The chain combines TRBV5-1 with TRBJ2-7, with 7 bases lining up with TRBD1. Losses at the gene ends were 0 bases for V and 6 bases for J; bases not matched to a gene: 9. This CDR3 is built from 15 residues. Germline V gene sequence: CDR1 SGHRS, CDR2 YFSETQ.

The chain combines TRBV18 with TRBJ2-1, with D possibly TRBD1 on 6 matching bases. The V and J ends lost 6 bases and 3 bases respectively, with 9 bases between them. Looked up from germline, CDR1 is KGHSH and CDR2 is LQKENI. The CDR3 has 13 residues. In DNA, the CDR3 is TGTGCCAGCTCTATGGACAGCTACAATGAGCAGTTCTTC. The encoded protein is CASSMDSYNEQFF.

Note on this clonotype: The junction departs from germline at one end; a sequencing error may be responsible. V gene TRBV20-1 combines with J gene TRBJ2-7, with 11 bases lining up with TRBD2. CDR1 and CDR2 from the germline V gene are DFQATT and SNEGSKA (reference sequence). The CDR3 runs to 15 residues. The CDR3 bases are TGCTGTGCTAATCGACTAGCGGGAACCTCCTACGAGCAGTACTTC. It codes for CCANRLAGTSYEQYF.

This sequence joins TRBV20-1 and TRBJ2-1; no firm D call. Germline values: CDR1 DFQATT, CDR2 SNEGSKA (reference sequence). The ends were cut back, 3 bases at V and 2 bases at J, with 11 bases in the middle. The CDR3 sequence is 14 residues long. The CDR3 sequence is CSASLADPYNEQFF. Here the CDR3 DNA reads TGCAGTGCTAGTCTGGCGGACCCCTACAATGAGCAGTTCTTC.

The chain combines TRBV7-9 with TRBJ2-7, with TRBD1 identical over 8 bases. CDR1 is SEHNR and CDR2 is FQNEAQ in the germline V gene (reference sequence). The J segment lost 6 bases and the V segment lost 5 bases, leaving 12 bases of the junction unmatched. This CDR3 has 15 amino acids. The CDR3 loop is CASSLLTGVDGEQYF. In DNA form, the CDR3 reads TGTGCCAGCAGCCTCTTGACAGGGGTTGATGGCGAGCAGTACTTC.

The gene calls are TRBV12-3 or TRBV12-4 and TRBJ2-3; the match to TRBD1 covers 9 bases. This CDR3 contains 15 residues. The V segment lost 5 bases and the J segment 1 base; nucleotides outside the gene matches: 4. The CDR3: CASSPGTGRTDTQYF. The DNA for the CDR3 is TGTGCCAGCAGTCCCGGGACAGGGCGCACAGATACGCAGTATTTT.

This chain connects TRBV18 to TRBJ1-2; no clear D. The CDR3 is made up of 13 amino acids. Germline V gene lookup returns CDR1 KGHSH and CDR2 LQKENI. V was trimmed by 3 bases and J by 2 bases, leaving 7 bases between them. The CDR3 DNA reads as TGTGCCAGCTCACCGGACGAGAACTATGGCTACACCTTC. Its protein product is CASSPDENYGYTF.

Remarks on this clonotype: The missing conserved phenylalanine or tryptophan at the end of this CDR3 makes a read error likely. CDR3: CASSDWSGTGPFHGYTS. CDR3 bases: TGTGCCAGCAGTGACTGGAGCGGGACAGGGCCCTTTCATGGCTACACCTCA. The V gene is TRBV6-4, the J gene TRBJ1-2; 9 nucleotides line up with TRBD1. The germline CDR1 and CDR2 sequences are MRHNA and SNTAGT. This CDR3 region has 17 residues. V lost 1 base, J lost 6 bases, and 12 bases stayed unmatched.

The CDR3 protein is CASSQEGQRDNEQFF. The CDR3 DNA follows: TGTGCCAGCAGCCAAGAGGGGCAGCGGGACAATGAGCAGTTCTTC. This chain uses TRBV3-1 with TRBJ2-1, with a possible D match to TRBD2 (6 bases). Germline CDR1 LGHDT, CDR2 YNNKEL (reference sequence). V dropped 0 bases and J dropped 5 bases, with 11 bases sitting between them. This CDR3 spans 15 amino acids.

This clonotype has only a few counts. This chain links TRBV28 with TRBJ2-2, with 8 positions matching TRBD2. The CDR3 is made up of 17 amino acids. The V gene end was trimmed by 2 bases and the J gene end by 0 bases; junction bases not matched to a gene: 5. Germline CDR1 MDHEN, CDR2 SYDVKM. The CDR3 DNA is TGTGCCAGCAGTTTAGGGGTGGGACTAGCGAACACCGGGGAGCTGTTTTTT. Translating gives CASSLGVGLANTGELFF.

This clonotype was seen at least ten times. This chain joins TRBV12-3 or TRBV12-4 and TRBJ2-1; a possible D gene is TRBD1 (6 bases). This CDR3 contains 12 residues. V was trimmed by 5 bases and J by 7 bases, leaving 9 bases between them. The CDR3 DNA sequence: TGTGCCAGCAGTAACAGGGTAAATGAGCAGTTCTTC. The encoded protein is CASSNRVNEQFF.

The rearrangement uses TRBV7-9 and TRBJ2-7; 7 positions match TRBD1. The CDR3 is 16 residues long. The trim removed 5 bases at V and 2 bases at J, leaving 12 bases unmatched. Germline V lookup: CDR1 SEHNR, CDR2 FQNEAQ (reference sequence). CDR3 residues: CASSPRDRELPYEQYF. The CDR3 bases are TGTGCCAGCAGCCCCCGGGACAGAGAACTTCCCTACGAGCAGTACTTC.

This clonotype was recorded a few times. This sequence joins TRBV20-1 and TRBJ2-3; 10 bases align to TRBD2. This CDR3 is built from 15 residues. Germline CDR1 DFQATT, CDR2 SNEGSKA (reference sequence). The V segment lost 6 bases and the J segment 7 bases; nucleotides outside the gene matches: 13. The CDR3 coding sequence is TGCAGTGCGACGGCTCTAGCGGGAGAGGGGAATACGCAGTATTTT. It is translated as CSATALAGEGNTQYF.

Turning to this clonotype: The junction does not match germline at one end; this may be a read error. The gene calls are TRBV7-8 and TRBJ1-2; maybe TRBD1 (6 bases). Germline CDR1 reads SGHVS; CDR2 reads FQNEAQ. The CDR3 length is 16 residues. The CDR3 DNA reads as TGTGCCAGCAGCTTAGGAAGACAGTCGGGGGGCTATCGCTACACCTTC. This gives the protein CASSLGRQSGGYRYTF. Full variable domain (rest looked up from reference TRBV7-8 and TRBJ1-2): GAGVSQSPRYKVAKRGQDVALRCDPISGHVSLFWYQQALGQGPEFLTYFQNEAQLDKSGLPSDRFFAERPEGSVSTLKIQRTQQEDSAVYLCASSLGRQSGGYRYTFGSGTRLTVV.

This clonotype has only a few counts. DNA of the CDR3: TGCAGTGCTAACCCCCCTCAGGGGTATGGCTACACCTTC. Protein: CSANPPQGYGYTF. The rearrangement joins TRBV20-1 to TRBJ1-2; D might be TRBD1 (6 bases). The ends were cut back, 4 bases at V and 5 bases at J, with 14 bases in the middle. CDR3 length: 13 residues. CDR1 and CDR2 from the germline V gene are DFQATT and SNEGSKA (reference sequence).

This chain uses TRBV18 with TRBJ2-1, with 8 bases aligning to TRBD2. The CDR3 covers 15 residues. V dropped 4 bases and J dropped 0; count of bases not matched to a gene: 2. CDR1 and CDR2 from the germline V gene are KGHSH and LQKENI. In nucleotides, the CDR3 is TGTGCCAGCTCACAGAGCGGGGGCTCCTACAATGAGCAGTTCTTC. Its protein is CASSQSGGSYNEQFF.

The chain uses TRBV29-1 and TRBJ1-1, with a weak D call TRBD1 (6 bases). CDR1 is SQVTM, CDR2 ANQGSEA, per germline. Trimming removed 4 bases from V and 5 bases from J, with 17 bases in between. This CDR3 region has 14 residues. This CDR3 is CSVVVRGTMTEAFF. The CDR3 nucleotides are TGCAGCGTTGTGGTCAGGGGAACGATGACTGAAGCTTTCTTT.

This clonotype was seen a handful of times. The rearrangement joins TRBV28 to TRBJ1-6; 7 bases are shared with TRBD1. This CDR3 contains 14 residues. Per the germline V gene, CDR1 is MDHEN and CDR2 is SYDVKM. V was pared by 10 bases and J by 4 bases, with 7 bases of the junction left unmatched. Written as DNA, the CDR3 is TGTGCCACGCAGAGGGACAGATATAATTCACCCCTCCACTTT. This translates into CATQRDRYNSPLHF.